These T cell receptor beta chains were read from a single sample in a study of early T cells in non-severe SARS-CoV-2 infection. Each CDR3 protein gets one entry after TCRdb re-called the 5' RACE reads with MiXCR. The table records over 50,000 distinct CDR3 sequences, around 8% of them present only once. The material was whole blood, obtained at baseline. The receptors were gathered from an adult who was a healthcare worker with PCR-confirmed SARS-CoV-2 infection or an uninfected control (not recorded which). The CDR3 runs from the conserved cysteine through the conserved F or W. A D gene is named only where the DNA matches it firmly. The listing skips clone size in some rows; elsewhere it reads once, few, many or a size class.

J	D	V	size	CDR3	DNA
TRBJ2-5	TRBD2	TRBV11-2	many	CASSLDGGRPGTQYF	TGTGCCAGCAGCTTAGACGGCGGGAGGCCGGGGACCCAGTACTTC
TRBJ2-1	TRBD2	TRBV12-3/TRBV12-4	many	CASSPGLAGPTSYNEQFF	TGTGCCAGCAGTCCGGGACTAGCGGGACCTACCTCCTACAATGAGCAGTTCTTC
TRBJ2-1	-	TRBV20-1	many	CSATARTYNEQFF	TGCAGTGCGACCGCGCGAACCTACAATGAGCAGTTCTTC
TRBJ2-5	-	TRBV10-1	many	CASSARGGGQETQYF	TGCGCCAGCAGTGCACGGGGAGGGGGCCAAGAGACCCAGTACTTC
TRBJ2-7	TRBD1	TRBV27	-	CASSYSGTGYEQYF	TGTGCCAGCAGTTACTCCGGGACAGGGTACGAGCAGTACTTC
TRBJ2-3	-	TRBV28	-	CASSFGSPDTQYF	TGTGCCAGCAGTTTTGGGTCTCCAGATACGCAGTATTTT
TRBJ1-4	TRBD1	TRBV20-1	-	CSARRSGGEKLFF	TGCAGTGCTAGACGATCAGGGGGTGAAAAACTGTTTTTT
TRBJ2-7	TRBD2	TRBV11-2	many	CASSQGTSSLYEQYF	TGTGCCAGCAGCCAAGGGACTAGCAGCCTGTACGAGCAGTACTTC
TRBJ1-1	-	TRBV27	few	CASRTRGLGTEAFF	TGTGCCAGCAGAACACGGGGGTTAGGCACTGAAGCTTTCTTT
TRBJ2-7	TRBD2	TRBV20-1	many	CSAIRTVYHGVTLWGLAAPYEQYF	TGCAGTGCTATACGGACGGTGTATCATGGTGTAACATTGTGGGGACTAGCTGCTCCCTACGAGCAGTACTTC
TRBJ2-7	-	TRBV28	many	CASSLSVTEQYF	TGTGCCAGCAGTTTGTCCGTGACCGAGCAGTACTTC
TRBJ2-1	TRBD2	TRBV7-8	-	CASSPRAGLAGVNEQFF	TGTGCCAGCAGCCCTAGAGCGGGACTAGCGGGAGTGAATGAGCAGTTCTTC
TRBJ2-3	-	TRBV10-3	many	CAISEIRDSTDTQYF	TGTGCCATCAGTGAGATCCGGGACAGCACAGATACGCAGTATTTT
TRBJ2-1	-	TRBV7-6	many	CASSLMGENFLEQFF	TGTGCCAGCAGCTTAATGGGAGAGAACTTCCTTGAGCAGTTCTTC
TRBJ2-1	TRBD2	TRBV20-1	many	CSARPGLRYNEQFF	TGCAGTGCTAGACCGGGACTAAGATACAATGAGCAGTTCTTC
TRBJ2-7	-	TRBV10-2	-	CASSGGLYEQYF	TGCGCCAGCAGTGGCGGGTTGTACGAGCAGTACTTC